A single sample is the source of the 9 T cell receptor beta chains below, sequenced in a study of T cells after yellow fever vaccination (dated by TCRdb to about 2019). The sample's treatment or condition label, decoded: live attenuated yellow fever vaccine strain. Libraries were made using 5' RACE. Sequencing instrument: Illumina HiSeq 2500. TCRdb reprocessing: public reads trimmed at Q25 with fastp, clones called with MiXCR, in-frame beta chains kept. When rows share a CDR3 protein, they turn into one entry using the most common DNA and genes. The sample table holds 200,000 to 300,000 distinct CDR3 sequences, of which 6.9% were seen once. The ten largest clonotypes hold roughly 0.9% of the sample. The sequencing used CD4+ T cells sorted from PBMCs, collected 15 days after the yellow fever booster vaccination. These receptors all stem from a man aged 25-40 years who received the YFV17D yellow fever vaccine.

Details on this clonotype: The junction differs from germline at one of its ends, possibly a read error. The chain employs TRBV5-1 and TRBJ2-1, with a tentative D call TRBD2 (6 bases). The length of the CDR3 is 13 residues. Germline-derived CDR1 and CDR2 are SGHRS and YFSETQ. CDR3 bases: TGCGCCAACAGCCAAGGAGGGGTCGATGAGCAGTTCTTC. Translating gives CANSQGGVDEQFF.

V is TRBV12-3 or TRBV12-4 and J is TRBJ2-1, with D possibly being TRBD2 (6 bases). CDR3 length: 15 residues. Trimming took 5 bases from V and 0 from J, leaving 11 bases between them. The CDR3 loop reads CASSGLASSYNEQFF. The CDR3 nucleotides read TGTGCCAGCAGTGGCCTAGCGTCCTCCTACAATGAGCAGTTCTTC.

The sample holds many counts of this clonotype. This rearrangement joins TRBV24-1 to TRBJ2-3, with D tentatively TRBD2 (6 bases). The CDR3 sequence is 13 residues long. CDR1 and CDR2 (germline): KGHDR, SFDVKD. Trimming took off 4 bases at V and 8 bases at J, with 12 bases between the two ends. CDR3 in amino acids: CATSDRDLATQYF. In nucleotides, the CDR3 is TGTGCCACCAGTGACCGGGACTTAGCTACGCAGTATTTT.

This clonotype was observed a handful of times. V is TRBV24-1 and J is TRBJ2-1; D is unclear. V was cut by 5 bases and J by 8 bases, with 12 bases left in between. CDR1 is KGHDR, CDR2 SFDVKD, per germline. The CDR3 runs to 13 residues. The CDR3 region is CATSATHLHEQFF. CDR3 coding DNA: TGTGCCACCAGTGCAACTCACCTCCATGAGCAGTTCTTC.

This clonotype was seen only a few times. This chain uses TRBV20-1 with TRBJ2-7; tentative D call: TRBD1 (6 bases). Germline-derived CDR1 and CDR2 are DFQATT and SNEGSKA (reference sequence). With 7 bases removed from V and 0 bases from J, the gap between germline ends came to 16 bases. The CDR3 extends over 14 amino acids. CDR3 bases: TGCAGTGTTTCGGACAGCGCCGTCTCCTACGAGCAGTACTTC. The encoded protein is CSVSDSAVSYEQYF.

This clonotype has ten or more counts. The chain recombines TRBV20-1 with TRBJ2-4; 10 bases are a match to TRBD2. Germline trimming cut 6 bases from V and 9 bases from J; bases unmatched to any gene: 17. There are 16 residues in the CDR3. Germline V gene sequence: CDR1 DFQATT, CDR2 SNEGSKA (reference sequence). The CDR3 reads CSAITTSGFGPGIQYF. DNA of the CDR3: TGCAGTGCAATCACGACTAGCGGGTTTGGTCCTGGCATTCAGTACTTC.

This clonotype came up a few times. This chain uses TRBV10-2 with TRBJ2-1; D remains unclear. Trimming took off 4 bases at V and 5 bases at J, with 6 bases between the two ends. This CDR3 has 12 residues. Germline V gene data show CDR1 as WSHSY and CDR2 as SAAADI. The CDR3 protein is CASSVLNNEQFF. CDR3 bases: TGCGCCAGCAGTGTTTTGAACAATGAGCAGTTCTTC.

This clonotype was seen ten or more times. The chain employs TRBV20-1 and TRBJ1-5, with TRBD1 identical over 9 bases. Germline V gives CDR1 DFQATT, CDR2 SNEGSKA (reference sequence). The CDR3 runs 14 residues. Trimming removed 1 base from V and 4 bases from J; junction bases left unmatched: 2. The CDR3 sequence: CSARGDRANQPQHF. The DNA of the CDR3 is TGCAGTGCTAGAGGGGACAGGGCTAATCAGCCCCAGCATTTT.

This clonotype was recorded many times. CDR3 bases: TGTGCCAGCAGGCCCGCCGCGGGATCGGCAAATGAGCAGTTCTTC. Translating it yields CASRPAAGSANEQFF. The chain is built from TRBV2 and TRBJ2-1; tentatively, D is TRBD2 (6 bases). CDR1 SNHLY and CDR2 FYNNEI come from the germline V gene. Trimming stripped 6 bases from V and 7 bases from J, with 19 bases between. The CDR3 length is 15 residues.